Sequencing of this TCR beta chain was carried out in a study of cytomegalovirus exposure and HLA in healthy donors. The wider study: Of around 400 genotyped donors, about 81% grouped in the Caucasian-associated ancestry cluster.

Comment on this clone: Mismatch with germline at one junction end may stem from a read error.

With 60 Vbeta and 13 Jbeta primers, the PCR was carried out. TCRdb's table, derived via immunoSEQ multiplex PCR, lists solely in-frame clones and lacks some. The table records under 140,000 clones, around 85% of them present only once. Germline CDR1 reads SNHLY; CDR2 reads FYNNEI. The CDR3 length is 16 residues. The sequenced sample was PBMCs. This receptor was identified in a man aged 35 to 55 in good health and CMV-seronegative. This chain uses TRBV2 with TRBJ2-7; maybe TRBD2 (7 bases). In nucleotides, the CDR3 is TGTGCCAGCAGTGTTAAGGGGGGCGGGAGCTCCTACGAGCAGTACTTT. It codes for CASSVKGGGSSYEQYF.